This TCR beta chain was captured in a study of control samples from healthy donors and cancer patients. Using immunoSEQ multiplex PCR, the repertoire was profiled, and TCRdb retains in-frame clones only, with some absent. The table records about 60,000 clones, approximately 85% of them present only once. The V gene's germline CDR1 is SGHNT and CDR2 YENEEA. The CDR3 is 15 amino acids. V shed 3 bases and J shed 0 bases, with 11 bases lying between them. Sequencing was carried out using blood. The clonotype was recovered from a man in his forties or fifties in good health. V usage is TRBV11-3 and J usage is TRBJ1-2; unclear D gene. CDR3 DNA sequence: TGTGCCAGCAGCTTCGGTCAACCAGCTAACTATGGCTACACCTTC. This gives the protein CASSFGQPANYGYTF.